Shown below are 32 T cell receptor beta chains from a single sample sequenced in a study of beta chain features in type 1 diabetes. Sequenced material consisted of expressed TCRB transcripts (all of the isolated RNA was reverse transcribed). This table comes from immunoSEQ multiplex PCR, and its TCRdb copy is limited to in-frame clones, with some not included. The data hold fewer than 650,000 clones, with 15% observed a single time. Source material: naive CD4+ T cells from blood. These receptors were taken from a man aged 18 to 35 in good health.

The V call is TRBV25-1, the J call TRBJ2-2; possible D gene TRBD2, 6 bases. CDR3 length: 16 amino acids. Germline CDR1 and CDR2: MGHDK and SYGVNS. V lost 5 bases and J lost 1, with 14 bases in between. For the CDR3, the DNA is TGTGCCAGCAGTCACCCTGGGACTCTGAACACCGGGGAGCTGTTTTTT. This translates into CASSHPGTLNTGELFF. Full variable domain (rest looked up from reference TRBV25-1 and TRBJ2-2): EADIYQTPRYLVIGTGKKITLECSQTMGHDKMYWYQQDPGMELHLIHYSYGVNSTEKGDLSSESTVSRIRTEHFPLTLESARPSHTSQYLCASSHPGTLNTGELFFGEGSRLTVL.

This clone appeared a few times. The sample has other DNA sequences that encode this CDR3 too. The chain joins TRBV29-1 to TRBJ2-4; D possibly corresponds to TRBD2 (5 bases). Trimming took 1 base from V and 1 from J, leaving 8 bases between them. The germline gives CDR1 SQVTM, CDR2 ANQGSEA. The CDR3 consists of 14 residues. CDR3 coding DNA: TGCAGCGTTGAAGGCGGCGGGGCCAAAAACATTCAGTACTTC. Its translation is CSVEGGGAKNIQYF.

This clone appeared many times. Other nucleotide sequences in the sample specify the same CDR3. The chain recombines TRBV29-1 with TRBJ2-2; D is unresolved. The CDR3 is made up of 11 amino acids. Trimming pared 4 bases from V and 5 bases from J, leaving 5 bases between. Per germline, CDR1 SQVTM and CDR2 ANQGSEA. The CDR3: CSVGGTGELFF. As DNA, the CDR3 is TGCAGCGTTGGGGGTACCGGGGAGCTGTTTTTT.

This clone was seen at least ten times. Other nucleotide sequences in the sample specify the same CDR3. The CDR3 region is CAISGGQETQYF. The CDR3 DNA is TGTGCCATCAGTGGGGGCCAAGAGACCCAGTACTTC. The rearrangement links TRBV10-3 to TRBJ2-5; D call uncertain. Per germline, CDR1 ENHRY and CDR2 SYGVKD. Trimming cost V 4 bases and J 1 base, with 4 bases left between them. There are 12 residues in the CDR3.

The chain combines TRBV5-1 with TRBJ1-1, with 7 bases fitting TRBD1. CDR1 and CDR2 from the germline V gene are SGHRS and YFSETQ. J gave up 0 bases and V 3 bases, and 26 bases lay outside the gene matches. The CDR3 is made up of 22 amino acids. The CDR3 region has the DNA TGCGCCAGCAGCTGGACGATTTACCCTGCGACAGGGCGCACCCTGATGAACACTGAAGCTTTCTTT. This translates into CASSWTIYPATGRTLMNTEAFF.

The chain joins TRBV6-5 to TRBJ1-1, with D maybe TRBD1 (5 bases). V gave up 5 bases and J gave up 0 bases, with 13 bases separating them. The CDR3 contains 15 residues. CDR1 MNHEY and CDR2 SVGAGI come from the germline V gene. Here the CDR3 reads CASSLGGVMNTEAFF. Here the CDR3 DNA reads TGTGCCAGCAGTCTTGGGGGGGTCATGAACACTGAAGCTTTCTTT.

This clone was seen a few times. CDR3 nucleotides: TGTGCCAGCAGCCCCTTCAATGAGCAGTTCTTC. This sequence encodes CASSPFNEQFF. The V gene is TRBV28, the J gene TRBJ2-1; no clear D. Germline V gene lookup returns CDR1 MDHEN and CDR2 SYDVKM. CDR3 length equals 11 residues. With 6 bases removed from V and 6 bases from J, the gap between germline ends came to 6 bases. Full variable domain (missing parts from reference TRBV28 and TRBJ2-1): DVKVTQSSRYLVKRTGEKVFLECVQDMDHENMFWYRQDPGLGLRLIYFSYDVKMKEKGDIPEGYSVSREKKERFSLILESASTNQTSMYLCASSPFNEQFFGPGTRLTVL.

The chain carries TRBV28 and TRBJ1-2; weak D call: TRBD1 (6 bases). The CDR3 totals 13 residues. Germline CDR1 MDHEN, CDR2 SYDVKM. V was cut by 7 bases and J by 3 bases, with 12 bases left in between. The CDR3 DNA sequence: TGTGCCAGCACCGCACAGGGTGACTATGGCTACACCTTC. Translation gives CASTAQGDYGYTF.

This clone was counted between two and nine times. This sequence joins TRBV15 and TRBJ2-7, with D possibly TRBD1 on 6 matching bases. The V gene's germline CDR1 is LNHNV and CDR2 YYDKDF (reference sequence). This CDR3 is built from 16 residues. Trimming left V 0 bases short and J 4 bases short, with 16 bases between. This chain's CDR3 is CATSRDETGGTYEQYF. In nucleotides, the CDR3 is TGTGCCACCAGCAGAGATGAGACAGGAGGAACGTACGAGCAGTACTTC.

The chain is built from TRBV7-2 and TRBJ1-2; D remains unclear. V was shortened by 0 bases and J by 5 bases, with 7 bases between the two germline ends. Looked up from germline, CDR1 is SGHTA and CDR2 is FQGNSA. This CDR3 is built from 13 residues. The DNA for the CDR3 is TGTGCCAGCAGCTTAGCCAGGTCGTATGGCTACACCTTC. Its translation is CASSLARSYGYTF.

This clone was counted between two and nine times. The chain employs TRBV14 and TRBJ1-1; perhaps TRBD1 as D (6 bases). The CDR3 has 13 amino acids. The ends were cut back, 4 bases at V and 6 bases at J, with 12 bases in the middle. Germline V lookup: CDR1 SGHDN, CDR2 FVKESK. CDR3 nucleotides: TGTGCCAGCAGCCGTTCTTGGGGGCCTGAAGCTTTCTTT. It encodes CASSRSWGPEAFF.

V usage is TRBV5-1 and J usage is TRBJ2-5, with 7 bases lining up with TRBD1. CDR1 and CDR2 (germline): SGHRS, YFSETQ. With V trimmed by 4 bases and J by 1 base, 4 bases remained unmatched. The CDR3 sequence is 14 residues long. Written as DNA, the CDR3 is TGCGCCAGCAGCGTAGGGACAGTCCAAGAGACCCAGTACTTC. Translated: CASSVGTVQETQYF.

The sample holds a few counts of this clone. The gene calls are TRBV5-4 and TRBJ2-1; 7 bases agree with TRBD2. The trim removed 1 base at V and 3 bases at J, leaving 7 bases unmatched. The CDR3 spans 16 residues. Germline V lookup: CDR1 SGHNT, CDR2 YYREEE (reference sequence). The CDR3 sequence: CASSLLPGLIYNEQFF. CDR3 nucleotide sequence: TGTGCCAGCAGCTTGCTCCCGGGACTAATCTACAATGAGCAGTTCTTC.

The chain couples TRBV5-6 to TRBJ2-7; D is unclear. V shed 4 bases and J shed 3 bases, with 8 bases lying between them. Germline CDR1 and CDR2: SGHDT and YYEEEE. The CDR3 spans 12 residues. This CDR3 reads CASSTIRYEQYF. DNA of the CDR3: TGTGCCAGCAGCACCATACGCTACGAGCAGTACTTC.

The gene calls are TRBV5-4 and TRBJ2-1; 10 bases agree with TRBD2. The CDR3 extends over 16 amino acids. Germline values: CDR1 SGHNT, CDR2 YYREEE (reference sequence). Trimming cost V 5 bases and J 0 bases; bases outside gene matches: 5. This CDR3 reads CASRSGTSDSYNEQFF. The CDR3 region has the DNA TGTGCCAGCAGGTCCGGGACTAGCGACTCCTACAATGAGCAGTTCTTC.

The chain joins TRBV28 to TRBJ2-2, with D maybe TRBD1 (6 bases). The CDR3 consists of 13 residues. Germline lookup yields CDR1 MDHEN and CDR2 SYDVKM. V gave up 3 bases and J gave up 6 bases, with 8 bases separating them. CDR3 in DNA: TGTGCCAGCAGTTTGCAGGGGCCCGGGGAGCTGTTTTTT. Translating it yields CASSLQGPGELFF.

The chain combines TRBV27 with TRBJ1-3; the D gene is possibly TRBD1 (6 bases). Trimming removed 2 bases at V and 0 bases at J, with 14 bases between. Germline-derived CDR1 and CDR2 are MNHEY and SMNVEV (reference sequence). The CDR3 is made up of 17 amino acids. The CDR3 is CASSLRPTGYSGNTIYF. DNA of the CDR3: TGTGCCAGCAGTTTACGACCTACAGGGTACTCTGGAAACACCATATATTTT.

This clone occurred a few times. V and J are TRBV27 and TRBJ2-7; a weak D match, TRBD2 (6 bases). Trimming shortened V by 6 bases and J by 0 bases, and 12 bases separated the two germline ends. The CDR3 sequence is 14 residues long. The germline gives CDR1 MNHEY, CDR2 SMNVEV (reference sequence). CDR3 sequence (DNA): TGTGCCAGCAGGCGGGACCGTAACTCCTACGAGCAGTACTTC. Translating it yields CASRRDRNSYEQYF.

The table lists this clone with a few counts. The chain has TRBV29-1 and TRBJ1-2; D is undetermined. The V end was cut by 4 bases, the J end by 4 bases, with 13 bases between. From germline, CDR1 is SQVTM and CDR2 ANQGSEA. The CDR3 runs to 13 residues. CDR3 region: CSVVRRIGYGYTF. CDR3 DNA: TGCAGCGTTGTAAGAAGAATAGGCTATGGCTACACCTTC.

V gene TRBV9 combines with J gene TRBJ2-1, with unresolved D. V was clipped by 2 bases and J by 8 bases, with 8 bases between them. Germline V gene lookup returns CDR1 SGDLS and CDR2 YYNGEE. This CDR3 region has 12 residues. The CDR3 DNA sequence: TGTGCCAGCAGCGTGAGTCTGGATGAGCAGTTCTTC. It codes for CASSVSLDEQFF.

V is TRBV27 and J is TRBJ1-2; 8 bases fit TRBD1. Germline CDR1 is MNHEY and CDR2 is SMNVEV (reference sequence). The CDR3 length is 14 residues. V shed 6 bases, J shed 8 bases, and the junction held 11 bases outside the gene matches. DNA of the CDR3: TGTGCCAGCAGAGGACTGAGCAGGGGGCAAGGCTACACCTTC. Amino acids: CASRGLSRGQGYTF.

The genes are TRBV29-1 and TRBJ2-7; 8 bases align to TRBD1. The germline V gene has CDR1 SQVTM and CDR2 ANQGSEA. The CDR3 consists of 15 residues. The V segment lost 6 bases and the J segment 6 bases; nucleotides outside the gene matches: 16. CDR3 DNA: TGCAGCGTACGCACTTCGGACAGGGTGGGCGGCGAGCAGTACTTC. It yields the protein CSVRTSDRVGGEQYF.

This rearrangement joins TRBV27 to TRBJ2-4; the D gene is possibly TRBD2 (5 bases). Germline CDR1 MNHEY, CDR2 SMNVEV (reference sequence). CDR3 length: 17 residues. Trimming shortened V by 6 bases and J by 0 bases, and 18 bases separated the two germline ends. CDR3 loop: CASSPRDRSLAKNIQYF. In DNA, the CDR3 is TGTGCCAGCAGCCCTCGGGATCGGTCTCTAGCCAAAAACATTCAGTACTTC.

This clone has only a few counts. The chain couples TRBV19 to TRBJ2-1; D is perhaps TRBD1 or TRBD2 (5 bases each). This CDR3 spans 13 amino acids. From germline, CDR1 is LNHDA and CDR2 SQIVND (reference sequence). Trimming took 9 bases from V and 9 from J, leaving 18 bases between them. CDR3 in DNA: TGTGCCAGCACCGGACAAATCGGAGGTGAGCAGTTCTTC. Translation: CASTGQIGGEQFF.

This clone was counted a few times. This chain joins TRBV6-6 and TRBJ1-1, with D hard to call. This CDR3 region has 13 residues. With 6 bases removed from V and 9 bases from J, the gap between germline ends came to 17 bases. The germline V gene encodes CDR1 MNHNY and CDR2 SVGAGI (reference sequence). The CDR3 spells CASSPPGLTQAFF. The DNA for the CDR3 is TGTGCCAGCAGCCCCCCTGGGCTTACCCAAGCTTTCTTT.

This sequence joins TRBV28 and TRBJ2-1, with D possibly being TRBD1 (6 bases). Between the trimmed V and J ends, which lost 6 bases and 5 bases, there was a span of 17 bases. CDR1 MDHEN and CDR2 SYDVKM come from the germline V gene. The CDR3 is 15 amino acids. The CDR3 loop reads CASRSREQGNNEQFF. As DNA, the CDR3 is TGTGCCAGCAGATCGAGGGAACAGGGCAACAATGAGCAGTTCTTC. Supplemented by reference TRBV28 and TRBJ2-1, the full variable domain reads DVKVTQSSRYLVKRTGEKVFLECVQDMDHENMFWYRQDPGLGLRLIYFSYDVKMKEKGDIPEGYSVSREKKERFSLILESASTNQTSMYLCASRSREQGNNEQFFGPGTRLTVL.

J is TRBJ1-2 and V is TRBV18, with D perhaps matching TRBD1 (6 bases). Trimming removed 3 bases at V and 3 bases at J, with 11 bases between. This CDR3 contains 14 residues. CDR1 is KGHSH, CDR2 LQKENI, per germline. CDR3 DNA sequence: TGTGCCAGCTCACCCGACGGGGGCTACTATGGCTACACCTTC. It encodes CASSPDGGYYGYTF.

This clone was observed a handful of times. V is TRBV5-4 and J is TRBJ2-2, with TRBD1 identical over 7 bases. In germline, CDR1 is SGHNT, CDR2 YYREEE (reference sequence). V dropped 2 bases and J dropped 6; count of bases not matched to a gene: 7. The CDR3 is 15 residues long. The CDR3 bases are TGTGCCAGCAGCTTCGACAGGGTAGGCGCCGGGGAGCTGTTTTTT. This sequence encodes CASSFDRVGAGELFF.

The V and J genes are TRBV25-1 and TRBJ2-2, with TRBD2 matching over 10 bases. The V and J ends lost 2 bases and 4 bases, in that order; junction bases with no gene match: 4. The length of the CDR3 is 16 residues. Germline V gene sequence: CDR1 MGHDK, CDR2 SYGVNS. CDR3 amino acids: CASSELAGVGTGELFF. CDR3 in DNA: TGTGCCAGCAGTGAACTAGCGGGAGTGGGCACCGGGGAGCTGTTTTTT.

The chain couples TRBV21-1 to TRBJ2-7; TRBD2 was called by the table and not checked on the DNA. TRBV21-1 corresponds to a pseudogene. The CDR3 consists of 12 residues. For the CDR3, the DNA is TGTGCCAGCCTGTGGACTTCCTACGAGCAGTACTTC. This sequence encodes CASLWTSYEQYF.

This chain joins TRBV9 and TRBJ1-2; D is perhaps TRBD1 (6 bases). Germline V CDR1 and CDR2: SGDLS, YYNGEE. Trimming pared 3 bases from V and 2 bases from J, leaving 8 bases between. The CDR3 covers 13 residues. As DNA, the CDR3 is TGTGCCAGCAGCGCCAGGGGAAACTATGGCTACACCTTC. Translated, it gives CASSARGNYGYTF.

The chain has TRBV20-1 and TRBJ2-5; D is unresolved. The CDR3 loop spans 11 amino acids. From germline, CDR1 is DFQATT and CDR2 SNEGSKA (reference sequence). The CDR3 loop reads CTPPPGETQYF. The CDR3, as DNA: TGCACCCCACCACCAGGAGAGACCCAGTACTTC.